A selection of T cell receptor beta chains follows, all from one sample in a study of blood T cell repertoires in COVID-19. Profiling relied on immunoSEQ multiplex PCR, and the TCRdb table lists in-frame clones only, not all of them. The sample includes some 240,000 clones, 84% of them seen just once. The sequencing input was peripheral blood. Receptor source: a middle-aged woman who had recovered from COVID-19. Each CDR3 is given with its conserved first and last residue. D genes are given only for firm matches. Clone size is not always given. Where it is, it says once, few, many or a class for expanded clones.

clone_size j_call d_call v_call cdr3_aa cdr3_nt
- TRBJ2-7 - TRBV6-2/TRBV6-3 CASSCERCNSYEQYF TGTGCCAGCAGTTGTGAGCGGTGCAACTCCTACGAGCAGTACTTC
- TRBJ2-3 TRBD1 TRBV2 CASTPTGASDTQYF TGTGCCAGCACTCCGACAGGGGCGTCAGATACGCAGTATTTT
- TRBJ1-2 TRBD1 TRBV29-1 CSVGGDSGYTF TGCAGCGTTGGGGGGGACAGTGGCTACACCTTC
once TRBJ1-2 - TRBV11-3 CASSPVRGNYGYTF TGTGCCAGCAGCCCTGTTAGGGGTAACTATGGCTACACCTTC
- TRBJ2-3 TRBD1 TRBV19 CASRDRGTDTQYF TGTGCCAGTAGGGACAGGGGCACAGATACGCAGTATTTT
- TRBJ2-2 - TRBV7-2 CASSAPETGTGELFF TGTGCCAGCAGCGCACCGGAAACAGGGACCGGGGAGCTGTTTTTT
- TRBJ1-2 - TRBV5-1 CASSRAGSGSLDYGYTF TGCGCCAGCAGCCGGGCGGGGTCCGGTTCCTTGGACTATGGCTACACCTTC
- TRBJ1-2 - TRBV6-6 CASSYDRGEDGYTF TGTGCCAGCAGTTACGACAGAGGGGAGGATGGCTACACCTTC
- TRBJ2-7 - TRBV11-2 CASSLTRAYEQYF TGTGCCAGCAGCTTAACGAGGGCCTACGAGCAGTACTTC
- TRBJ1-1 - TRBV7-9 CASRIQEGNTEAFF TGTGCCAGCAGGATACAGGAGGGGAACACTGAAGCTTTCTTT